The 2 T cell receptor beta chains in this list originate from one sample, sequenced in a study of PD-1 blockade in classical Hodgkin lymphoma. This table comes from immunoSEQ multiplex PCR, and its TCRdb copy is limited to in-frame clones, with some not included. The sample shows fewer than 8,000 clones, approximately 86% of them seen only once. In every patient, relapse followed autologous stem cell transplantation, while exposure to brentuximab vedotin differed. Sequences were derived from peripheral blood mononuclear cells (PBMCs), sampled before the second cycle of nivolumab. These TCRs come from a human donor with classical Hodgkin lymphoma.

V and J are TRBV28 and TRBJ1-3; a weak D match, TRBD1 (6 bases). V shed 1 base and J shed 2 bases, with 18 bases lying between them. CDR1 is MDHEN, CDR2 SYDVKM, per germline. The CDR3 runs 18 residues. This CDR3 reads CASSLSAGALGAGNTIYF. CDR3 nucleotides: TGTGCCAGCAGTTTATCCGCAGGGGCCCTCGGAGCTGGAAACACCATATATTTT. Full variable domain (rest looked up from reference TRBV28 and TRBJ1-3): DVKVTQSSRYLVKRTGEKVFLECVQDMDHENMFWYRQDPGLGLRLIYFSYDVKMKEKGDIPEGYSVSREKKERFSLILESASTNQTSMYLCASSLSAGALGAGNTIYFGEGSWLTVV.

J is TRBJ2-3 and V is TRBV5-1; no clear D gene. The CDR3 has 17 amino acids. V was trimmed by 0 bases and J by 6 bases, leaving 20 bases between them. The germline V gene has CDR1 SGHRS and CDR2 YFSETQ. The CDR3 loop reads CASSLALTATSADTQYF. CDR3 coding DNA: TGCGCCAGCAGCTTGGCCCTGACGGCCACCTCAGCCGATACGCAGTATTTT.